One and the same sample provided the 16 T cell receptor beta chains below, sequenced in a study of blood T cell repertoires in COVID-19. Data came from immunoSEQ multiplex PCR; TCRdb stores just in-frame clones and leaves some out. This sample yields about 240,000 clones, of which approximately 78% are seen a single time; around 12% belongs to the top ten. Sequenced input: peripheral blood. The receptors derive from a woman between 55 and 75 years old with active or convalescent COVID-19.

Comments on this clone: A read error may explain this, as a much larger clone is one base away. This chain links TRBV7-8 with TRBJ1-2, with 8 bases identical to TRBD1. The CDR3 consists of 14 residues. Losses at the gene ends were 5 bases for V and 2 bases for J; bases not matched to a gene: 4. The germline gives CDR1 SGHVS, CDR2 FQNEAQ. The CDR3 sequence is CASSLNRGNYGYTF. For the CDR3, the DNA is TGTGCCAGCAGCCTGAACAGGGGGAACTATGGCTACACCTTC.

The J gene is TRBJ2-2, the V gene TRBV7-9; 15 bases are a match to TRBD2. There are 19 residues in the CDR3. Germline trimming cut 1 base from V and 4 bases from J; bases unmatched to any gene: 7. CDR1 and CDR2 (germline): SEHNR, FQNEAQ (reference sequence). CDR3 protein: CASSLGTSGGAGRTGELFF. The CDR3 nucleotides read TGTGCCAGCAGCTTAGGGACTAGCGGGGGGGCCGGTCGCACCGGGGAGCTGTTTTTT.

This chain links TRBV18 with TRBJ2-5; D may be TRBD2 (6 bases). The CDR3 loop spans 15 amino acids. Looked up from germline, CDR1 is KGHSH and CDR2 is LQKENI. Trimming cost V 3 bases and J 2 bases, with 13 bases left between them. The CDR3 DNA follows: TGTGCCAGCTCACCCTTAGAGGGAGGTCAAGAGACCCAGTACTTC. Amino acids: CASSPLEGGQETQYF.

V usage is TRBV19 and J usage is TRBJ2-7; TRBD1 matches at 8 bases. CDR3 length: 13 amino acids. V dropped 5 bases and J dropped 5; count of bases not matched to a gene: 5. CDR1 and CDR2 (germline): LNHDA, SQIVND (reference sequence). This chain's CDR3 is CASSSQGGDEQYF. The CDR3 coding sequence is TGTGCCAGTAGTTCACAGGGGGGTGACGAGCAGTACTTC.

This chain uses TRBV5-1 with TRBJ2-5; D perhaps matches TRBD1 (5 bases). Trimming shortened V by 0 bases and J by 5 bases, and 17 bases separated the two germline ends. The CDR3 sequence is 16 residues long. CDR1 SGHRS and CDR2 YFSETQ come from the germline V gene. CDR3 protein: CASSLAIGGAGETQYF. CDR3 nucleotides: TGCGCCAGCAGCTTGGCCATAGGTGGGGCCGGGGAGACCCAGTACTTC.

This chain uses TRBV27 with TRBJ2-2, with D possibly matching TRBD2 (7 bases). Trimming left V 6 bases short and J 7 bases short, with 21 bases between. Looked up from germline, CDR1 is MNHEY and CDR2 is SMNVEV (reference sequence). The CDR3 has 16 amino acids. The CDR3: CASRPTWGGRSGELFF. CDR3 DNA: TGTGCCAGCAGGCCGACGTGGGGGGGGCGGAGCGGGGAGCTGTTTTTT.

The chain is built from TRBV27 and TRBJ1-5, with TRBD1 matching 8 bases. The CDR3 is 15 residues long. V trimming: 5 bases; J trimming: 1 base; junction bases outside the gene matches: 4. Looked up from germline, CDR1 is MNHEY and CDR2 is SMNVEV (reference sequence). The CDR3 is CASSLGTGSNQPQHF. The CDR3 DNA sequence: TGTGCCAGCAGTCTAGGGACAGGAAGCAATCAGCCCCAGCATTTT.

The V gene is TRBV27, the J gene TRBJ1-1, with D tentatively TRBD1 (6 bases). Per the germline V gene, CDR1 is MNHEY and CDR2 is SMNVEV (reference sequence). V was trimmed by 5 bases and J by 4 bases, leaving 23 bases between them. The CDR3 length is 17 residues. The CDR3 sequence: CASSPQGLSPRGTEAFF. In nucleotides, the CDR3 is TGTGCCAGCAGTCCACAGGGTTTGAGCCCACGGGGCACTGAAGCTTTCTTT.

The gene calls are TRBV24-1 and TRBJ1-6; D is ambiguous. CDR1 and CDR2 from the germline V gene are KGHDR and SFDVKD. This CDR3 has 13 amino acids. V shed 4 bases and J shed 7 bases, with 7 bases lying between them. The chain's CDR3 is CATSEGPNSPLHF. For the CDR3, the DNA is TGTGCCACCAGTGAGGGCCCCAATTCACCCCTCCACTTT.

The rearrangement joins TRBV24-1 to TRBJ1-5, with D maybe TRBD1 (5 bases). The CDR3 sequence is 19 residues long. V was cut by 6 bases and J by 3 bases, with 26 bases left in between. Germline CDR1 reads KGHDR; CDR2 reads SFDVKD. The DNA of the CDR3 is TGTGCCACCAGTTGGGCTCGGGGGGAGGTGGTGGAATTCAATCAGCCCCAGCATTTT. Translation gives CATSWARGEVVEFNQPQHF.

The chain joins TRBV4-1 to TRBJ2-7, with D possibly TRBD2 on 5 matching bases. Germline-derived CDR1 and CDR2 are MGHRA and YSYEKL. The CDR3 consists of 15 residues. Trimming shortened V by 0 bases and J by 2 bases, and 11 bases separated the two germline ends. As DNA, the CDR3 is TGCGCCAGCAGCCAAGATGAAAGGGAGACCTACGAGCAGTACTTC. It specifies CASSQDERETYEQYF.

This clone has just a few counts. The V call is TRBV19, the J call TRBJ1-2; no firm D call. CDR3 length: 12 residues. V gave up 6 bases and J gave up 5 bases, with 10 bases separating them. Germline values: CDR1 LNHDA, CDR2 SQIVND (reference sequence). The CDR3 reads CASSPAGYGYTF. CDR3 DNA sequence: TGTGCCAGTAGCCCGGCGGGGTATGGCTACACCTTC. Full variable domain (missing parts from reference TRBV19 and TRBJ1-2): DGGITQSPKYLFRKEGQNVTLSCEQNLNHDAMYWYRQDPGQGLRLIYYSQIVNDFQKGDIAEGYSVSREKKESFPLTVTSAQKNPTAFYLCASSPAGYGYTFGSGTRLTVV.

The chain links TRBV7-8 to TRBJ2-3; 14 positions agree with TRBD2. Germline V gene sequence: CDR1 SGHVS, CDR2 FQNEAQ. This CDR3 has 14 residues. With 2 bases clipped from V and 12 bases from J, the junction kept 4 bases outside the gene matches. DNA of the CDR3: TGTGCCAGCAGCTTACCGACTAGCGGGGGGGCCCAGTATTTT. Encoded protein: CASSLPTSGGAQYF.

The chain links TRBV5-1 to TRBJ1-4, with 10 bases identical to TRBD1. J was trimmed by 1 base and V by 3 bases; bases with no gene match: 6. Germline CDR1 SGHRS, CDR2 YFSETQ. CDR3 length: 17 amino acids. The CDR3 region is CASSSGTGAGTNEKLFF. The CDR3 DNA reads as TGCGCCAGCAGCTCCGGGACAGGGGCGGGAACTAATGAAAAACTGTTTTTT.

The V gene is TRBV19, the J gene TRBJ1-2; 10 nucleotides match TRBD1. The J segment lost 2 bases and the V segment lost 5 bases, leaving 8 bases of the junction unmatched. CDR3 length: 16 amino acids. The germline V gene has CDR1 LNHDA and CDR2 SQIVND (reference sequence). CDR3 amino acids: CASSVRQGAGNYGYTF. For the CDR3, the DNA is TGTGCCAGTAGTGTCAGACAGGGGGCCGGGAACTATGGCTACACCTTC.

V is TRBV9 and J is TRBJ1-2; 9 bases agree with TRBD1. The CDR3 contains 16 residues. Germline V gene data show CDR1 as SGDLS and CDR2 as YYNGEE. The ends lost 0 bases at V and 2 bases at J; junction bases unmatched: 5. CDR3 coding DNA: TGTGCCAGCAGCGTAGGGGGACAGGGAAAGAACTATGGCTACACCTTC. Amino acid sequence: CASSVGGQGKNYGYTF.